This entry lists 7 T cell receptor beta chains sequenced from one sample in a study of blood T cell repertoires in COVID-19. Profiling relied on immunoSEQ multiplex PCR, and the TCRdb table lists in-frame clones only, not all of them. The sample includes around 100,000 clones, approximately 80% of them seen just once. The sample taken for sequencing was peripheral blood. The origin of the receptors is an older man with COVID-19, enrolled during active disease.

This clone turned up a few times. The V and J genes are TRBV14 and TRBJ2-5; 9 nucleotides align to TRBD1. The CDR3 has 15 residues. Trimming at V came to 1 base and at J to 3 bases, leaving 3 bases not matched to a gene. Germline-derived CDR1 and CDR2 are SGHDN and FVKESK. CDR3 sequence: CASSQGGTGKETQYF. DNA of the CDR3: TGTGCCAGCAGCCAAGGAGGGACAGGGAAAGAGACCCAGTACTTC.

The chain recombines TRBV7-2 with TRBJ2-7, with no clear D. Trimming pared 8 bases from V and 3 bases from J, leaving 11 bases between. Per the germline V gene, CDR1 is SGHTA and CDR2 is FQGNSA. The CDR3 has 12 residues. CDR3 in DNA: TGTGCCAGCGCCAGGCAAAACTACGAGCAGTACTTC. Its translation: CASARQNYEQYF.

This chain connects TRBV5-4 to TRBJ2-5; 10 bases are a match to TRBD1. This CDR3 spans 16 amino acids. The V gene end was trimmed by 4 bases and the J gene end by 1 base; junction bases not matched to a gene: 7. The germline CDR1 and CDR2 sequences are SGHNT and YYREEE (reference sequence). CDR3 nucleotide sequence: TGTGCCAGCAGCGACCGGGACAGGGGATTCCAAGAGACCCAGTACTTC. Translation: CASSDRDRGFQETQYF.

This sequence joins TRBV6-5 and TRBJ1-2; 9 bases are shared with TRBD1. The CDR3 has 15 residues. Germline CDR1 reads MNHEY; CDR2 reads SVGAGI. Trimming cost V 0 bases and J 5 bases; bases outside gene matches: 4. The CDR3: CASSYSGQGPYGYTF. The CDR3 bases are TGTGCCAGCAGTTACTCGGGACAGGGACCTTATGGCTACACCTTC.

This sequence joins TRBV11-1 and TRBJ2-1; TRBD2 is a possible D gene (5 bases). V lost 2 bases and J 2 bases, leaving 10 bases between the germline ends. The CDR3 is 15 amino acids. The germline gives CDR1 SGHAT, CDR2 FQDESV (reference sequence). The CDR3 region has the DNA TGTGCCAGCAGCTTACGAGCGGATACCTACAATGAGCAGTTCTTC. It translates to CASSLRADTYNEQFF.

The chain uses TRBV19 and TRBJ2-2; D is unclear. Germline V gives CDR1 LNHDA, CDR2 SQIVND (reference sequence). The CDR3 totals 14 residues. The V end was cut by 3 bases, the J end by 5 bases, with 10 bases between. CDR3: CASSIRYRTGELFF. Written as DNA, the CDR3 is TGTGCCAGTAGTATCCGCTATCGGACCGGGGAGCTGTTTTTT.

This clone showed up just once. CDR3 coding DNA: TGTGCCAGCAGCTCTTATGGGGGTTATAGCGGGGGAAGCTCCTACAATGAGCAGTTCTTC. It yields the protein CASSSYGGYSGGSSYNEQFF. This sequence joins TRBV7-3 and TRBJ2-1; 9 bases are a match to TRBD2. The germline V gene has CDR1 SGHTA and CDR2 FQGTGA. Unmatched junction bases numbered 16, after V lost 4 bases and J lost 0 bases. This CDR3 region has 20 residues.